Below, 8 T cell receptor beta chains from the same sample are listed, as sequenced in a study of blood T cell repertoires in COVID-19. Method: immunoSEQ multiplex PCR; TCRdb's copy keeps in-frame clones and lacks some. Among around 150,000 clones listed, over 75% were seen once. Sequenced sample: PBMCs or T cells enriched from blood (not recorded which). The source is a man in his fifties or sixties who had recovered from COVID-19.

The chain is built from TRBV7-9 and TRBJ1-2; D is undetermined. The V end was cut by 5 bases, the J end by 8 bases, with 18 bases between. The CDR3 loop spans 14 amino acids. Germline assignment: CDR1 SEHNR and CDR2 FQNEAQ (reference sequence). The DNA for the CDR3 is TGTGCCAGCAGCCCCCTAACCGATTGGCGGGGCTACACCTTC. It translates to CASSPLTDWRGYTF.

This chain connects TRBV5-1 to TRBJ1-1; 10 nucleotides agree with TRBD1. The CDR3 is 16 amino acids. Germline V gene lookup returns CDR1 SGHRS and CDR2 YFSETQ. The V and J ends lost 0 bases and 4 bases, in that order; junction bases with no gene match: 6. The CDR3 sequence is CASSLGGQGVATEAFF. The CDR3 DNA reads as TGCGCCAGCAGCTTGGGTGGACAGGGGGTTGCCACTGAAGCTTTCTTT.

The rearrangement links TRBV7-3 to TRBJ2-1, with 8 bases aligning to TRBD2. CDR3 length: 14 residues. The V segment lost 2 bases and the J segment 10 bases; nucleotides outside the gene matches: 7. CDR1 is SGHTA, CDR2 FQGTGA, per germline. CDR3 DNA: TGTGCCAGCAGCTTAGCGACTAGCGCGCGGGAGCAGTTCTTC. It specifies CASSLATSAREQFF.

In its sample, this clone was seen once. Other DNA variants within this sample encode the same CDR3. The J gene is TRBJ2-3, the V gene TRBV28, with D perhaps matching TRBD2 (5 bases). Trimming stripped 8 bases from V and 0 bases from J, with 9 bases between. This CDR3 has 13 amino acids. The germline V gene has CDR1 MDHEN and CDR2 SYDVKM. The CDR3 reads CASRDSSTDTQYF. Written as DNA, the CDR3 is TGTGCCAGCCGGGATTCTAGCACAGATACGCAGTATTTT.

The chain joins TRBV3-1 (or the pseudogene TRBV3-2) to TRBJ2-1, with a possible D match to TRBD2 (5 bases). The CDR3 has 15 amino acids. Trimming removed 5 bases from V and 8 bases from J, with 19 bases in between. CDR1 is LGHDT, CDR2 YNNKEL, per germline (reference sequence). This CDR3 reads CASSISGTFGDEQFF. CDR3 sequence (DNA): TGTGCCAGCAGCATAAGCGGTACTTTTGGGGATGAGCAGTTCTTC.

The chain uses TRBV7-9 and TRBJ2-1, with 9 bases fitting TRBD1. Germline V CDR1 and CDR2: SEHNR, FQNEAQ (reference sequence). The trim removed 3 bases at V and 9 bases at J, leaving 3 bases unmatched. CDR3 length: 13 amino acids. The DNA for the CDR3 is TGTGCCAGCAGCTTTCGACAGGGGGGTGAGCAGTTCTTC. This translates into CASSFRQGGEQFF.

J is TRBJ1-3 and V is TRBV16, with TRBD1 matching over 7 bases. From germline, CDR1 is KGHSY and CDR2 FQNENV. The trim removed 5 bases at V and 0 bases at J, leaving 7 bases unmatched. The CDR3 runs 16 residues. The CDR3 region is CASSYPGQISGNTIYF. In DNA, the CDR3 is TGTGCCAGCAGCTACCCGGGACAGATCTCTGGAAACACCATATATTTT.

The chain has TRBV5-8 and TRBJ1-3; no firm D call. V lost 4 bases and J 4 bases, leaving 15 bases between the germline ends. Germline values: CDR1 SGHTS, CDR2 YDEGEE. The CDR3 runs to 15 residues. CDR3 bases: TGTGCCAGCAGCCCTTCATGGCACAGCGGAAACACCATATATTTT. Protein: CASSPSWHSGNTIYF.